The entry below describes one T cell receptor (beta chain). The sample is drawn from a study of HIV-infected patients and healthy controls. About 550 ng RNA was reverse transcribed with alpha and beta constant-region primers. Using multiplexing indices, alpha and beta chain libraries were generated apart by chain-specific third strand synthesis. Second strand DNA was synthesized using a primer at the SP2 site. A 12-nucleotide barcode per molecule came from two concatenated random hexamers added pre-amplification. TCRdb recomputed calls from the 5' RACE reads with MiXCR, one row per CDR3 protein. The data hold about 10,000 distinct CDR3 sequences, with under 7% observed a single time. The CDR3 is made up of 16 amino acids. Per germline, CDR1 SGHRS and CDR2 YFSETQ. The J segment lost 3 bases and the V segment lost 0 bases, leaving 5 bases of the junction unmatched. Antiretroviral therapy had run roughly three months, about 14 weeks, before follow-up blood collection. No cell fractionation was done, so the repertoire covers all unsorted peripheral blood T cells.

The chain joins TRBV5-1 to TRBJ2-7, with 11 bases identical to TRBD2. The receptor's source is an adult with HIV infection. The donor label of this sample is uncertain. Specimen: blood, collected during antiretroviral therapy. In DNA form, the CDR3 reads TGCGCCAGCAGCTTGGCGGGGCTAGCGGGGGGCTACGAGCAGTACTTC. This gives the protein CASSLAGLAGGYEQYF.